These 10 T cell receptor beta chains originate from one sample sequenced in a study of control samples from healthy donors and cancer patients. Produced via immunoSEQ multiplex PCR; TCRdb's table is partial and in-frame only. The sample shows approximately 150,000 clones, approximately 91% of them seen only once. Sample: blood. These receptors came from a man aged 25-40 years in good health.

The chain combines TRBV7-8 with TRBJ1-2, with D possibly being TRBD1 (5 bases). The CDR3 is 14 amino acids. Trimming left V 1 base short and J 2 bases short, with 8 bases between. Per germline, CDR1 SGHVS and CDR2 FQNEAQ. CDR3 amino acids: CASSLEGTNYGYTF. The CDR3, as DNA: TGTGCCAGCAGCTTAGAGGGGACCAACTATGGCTACACCTTC.

The gene calls are TRBV7-2 and TRBJ1-1; D remains unclear. Trimming removed 1 base at V and 4 bases at J, with 4 bases between. In germline, CDR1 is SGHTA, CDR2 FQGNSA. CDR3 length: 12 amino acids. The CDR3 loop is CASSLGVTEAFF. The CDR3 nucleotides are TGTGCCAGCAGCTTAGGGGTCACTGAAGCTTTCTTT.

This clone is a singleton in its sample. The chain combines TRBV23-1 with TRBJ2-6; D unclear. TRBV23-1 is classed as an ORF, of uncertain function. The V end lost 1 base, the J end lost 2 bases, and 18 bases lay between the germline ends. This CDR3 spans 19 amino acids. The CDR3 DNA sequence: TGCGCCAGCAGTCAATTCGGGCAGGCGCTAAGCCCTGGGGCCAACGTCCTGACTTTC. The encoded protein is CASSQFGQALSPGANVLTF.

The genes are TRBV7-8 and TRBJ1-4; unclear D gene. Looked up from germline, CDR1 is SGHVS and CDR2 is FQNEAQ. The CDR3 extends over 12 amino acids. V was cut by 5 bases and J by 8 bases, with 9 bases left in between. CDR3 nucleotide sequence: TGTGCCAGCAGCGTCAAAGGAGAAAAACTGTTTTTT. Protein: CASSVKGEKLFF.

The V gene is TRBV11-1, the J gene TRBJ1-6; D is possibly TRBD1 (6 bases). This CDR3 has 15 residues. With 3 bases removed from V and 6 bases from J, the gap between germline ends came to 12 bases. CDR1 is SGHAT and CDR2 is FQDESV in the germline V gene (reference sequence). CDR3: CASSFNQGFNSPLHF. In DNA form, the CDR3 reads TGTGCCAGCAGCTTCAATCAGGGGTTTAATTCACCCCTCCACTTT.

The V gene is TRBV10-3, the J gene TRBJ2-7; weak D call: TRBD1 (6 bases). Germline V lookup: CDR1 ENHRY, CDR2 SYGVKD. The CDR3 runs to 16 residues. Deletions cut 3 bases from V and 5 bases from J, with 20 bases between. The CDR3 DNA sequence: TGTGCCATCAGTGATAGGGAAATGTGGGGGCGGAACGAGCAGTACTTC. It specifies CAISDREMWGRNEQYF.

In this sample, this clone turned up once. V is TRBV2 and J is TRBJ2-7, with D hard to call. V was cut by 6 bases and J by 5 bases, with 11 bases left in between. Germline V gives CDR1 SNHLY, CDR2 FYNNEI. The CDR3 runs to 12 residues. CDR3 protein: CASRDIINEQYF. CDR3 nucleotides: TGTGCCAGCAGAGACATCATTAACGAGCAGTACTTC.

The count of this clone is one. The V call is TRBV5-5, the J call TRBJ2-3, with D possibly being TRBD1 (5 bases). Trimming removed 4 bases at V and 1 base at J, with 13 bases between. The germline CDR1 and CDR2 sequences are SGHKS and YYEKEE (reference sequence). CDR3 length equals 15 residues. CDR3 residues: CASSPDSYRTDTQYF. CDR3 bases: TGTGCCAGCAGCCCAGACAGCTACCGCACAGATACGCAGTATTTT.

This chain connects TRBV19 to TRBJ1-4; a possible D gene is TRBD1 (6 bases). The CDR3 runs to 12 residues. CDR1 is LNHDA and CDR2 is SQIVND in the germline V gene (reference sequence). Trimming left V 6 bases short and J 5 bases short, with 7 bases between. CDR3 region: CASRQGNEKLFF. CDR3 nucleotides: TGTGCCAGTAGACAGGGAAATGAAAAACTGTTTTTT.

This clone has just one count. The chain employs TRBV18 and TRBJ1-2; D is possibly TRBD1 (5 bases). The CDR3 extends over 15 amino acids. The germline V gene has CDR1 KGHSH and CDR2 LQKENI. Trimming cost V 2 bases and J 2 bases, with 12 bases left between them. In DNA, the CDR3 is TGTGCCAGCTCACCAGGTCTACAGGTGAACTATGGCTACACCTTC. Residues: CASSPGLQVNYGYTF. The entire variable domain, with the rest obtained from reference TRBV18 and TRBJ1-2, is as follows: NAGVMQNPRHLVRRRGQEARLRCSPMKGHSHVYWYRQLPEEGLKFMVYLQKENIIDESGMPKERFSAEFPKEGPSILRIQQVVRGDSAAYFCASSPGLQVNYGYTFGSGTRLTVV.